Below are 9 T cell receptor beta chains sequenced from a single sample in a study of T cells in Graves' hyperthyroidism and ophthalmopathy. Amplification yielded TCR beta CDR3 regions, with RNA transcripts as the source. Initially, a first-round RT-PCR of the TCR CDR3 employed the HTBI primer set. TCRdb itself ran the multiplex PCR reads through MiXCR, one entry per CDR3 protein. The sample consists of 600,000 to 850,000 distinct CDR3 sequences, about 17% of them appearing once. Sequenced: blood. All receptors come from a woman between 50 and 59 years old with Graves' hyperthyroidism that later progressed to Graves' ophthalmopathy.

In this sample, this clonotype turned up a few times. The chain combines TRBV20-1 with TRBJ1-2; tentatively, D is TRBD1 (5 bases). The CDR3 totals 14 residues. Germline CDR1 and CDR2: DFQATT and SNEGSKA (reference sequence). V lost 0 bases and J 1 base, leaving 9 bases between the germline ends. The DNA for the CDR3 is TGCAGTGCTAGAGAGAGACAGCTTAACTATGGCTACACCTTC. Amino acid sequence: CSARERQLNYGYTF.

This clonotype was picked up a small number of times. The V and J genes are TRBV5-4 and TRBJ2-1, with D perhaps matching TRBD2 (6 bases). The V gene's germline CDR1 is SGHNT and CDR2 YYREEE (reference sequence). V lost 4 bases, J lost 0 bases, and 17 bases lay in between. The CDR3 covers 17 residues. The CDR3 bases are TGTGCCAGCAGCCCTAGAACTAGCCCCGTCTCCTACAATGAGCAGTTCTTC. Its translation: CASSPRTSPVSYNEQFF.

At least ten counts were recorded for this clonotype. The rearrangement uses TRBV27 and TRBJ2-5, with 10 bases identical to TRBD2. The CDR3 consists of 16 residues. Germline V gene sequence: CDR1 MNHEY, CDR2 SMNVEV (reference sequence). Germline trimming cut 4 bases from V and 4 bases from J; bases unmatched to any gene: 9. CDR3 DNA: TGTGCCAGCAGTTCCGCGTTAGCGGGGGGCGGAGAGACCCAGTACTTC. As protein: CASSSALAGGGETQYF.

This sequence joins TRBV10-1 and TRBJ1-2; no firm D call. Germline-derived CDR1 and CDR2 are WNHNN and SYGVQD (reference sequence). CDR3 length: 17 residues. V lost 5 bases to trimming and J lost 3 bases, with 22 bases between them. CDR3 in DNA: TGCGCCAGCAGTCCAACTTCCCATCGCGGCGGGTACTATGGCTACACCTTC. Translated, it gives CASSPTSHRGGYYGYTF.

The chain uses TRBV6-5 and TRBJ1-3; the D gene is possibly TRBD1 (5 bases). Germline CDR1 reads MNHEY; CDR2 reads SVGAGI. Between the trimmed V and J ends, which lost 4 bases and 2 bases, there was a span of 15 bases. CDR3 length: 16 amino acids. The CDR3 DNA sequence: TGTGCCAGCAGTTTTCGACCGACAGTAACTGGAAACACCATATATTTT. Translation gives CASSFRPTVTGNTIYF.

The chain is built from TRBV27 and TRBJ2-2; D could derive from TRBD1 or TRBD2 (7 bases each). CDR1 and CDR2 (germline): MNHEY, SMNVEV (reference sequence). The CDR3 extends over 15 amino acids. The germline V and J ends were trimmed by 3 bases and 6 bases, with 14 bases remaining between them. CDR3 residues: CASSFLPGGAGELFF. The CDR3 DNA is TGTGCCAGCAGTTTTCTCCCAGGGGGGGCCGGGGAGCTGTTTTTT.

This clonotype was recorded a few times. This chain connects TRBV2 to TRBJ1-2, with D perhaps TRBD1 (6 bases). This CDR3 comprises 14 residues. From germline, CDR1 is SNHLY and CDR2 FYNNEI. V lost 10 bases and J 3 bases, leaving 18 bases between the germline ends. For the CDR3, the DNA is TGTGCCACCCCCCGGGACATCAACGACTATGGCTACACCTTC. Amino acids: CATPRDINDYGYTF.

This clonotype was counted only a few times. This chain links TRBV7-9 with TRBJ2-1; tentative D call: TRBD2 (6 bases). The CDR3 length is 15 residues. The V end lost 3 bases, the J end lost 4 bases, and 13 bases lay between the germline ends. Germline CDR1 reads SEHNR; CDR2 reads FQNEAQ (reference sequence). Here the CDR3 reads CASSLGGTFYNEQFF. CDR3 nucleotides: TGTGCCAGCAGCTTGGGTGGGACTTTTTACAATGAGCAGTTCTTC.

The V gene is TRBV4-1, the J gene TRBJ2-5, with D perhaps TRBD2 (5 bases). Germline assignment: CDR1 MGHRA and CDR2 YSYEKL. This CDR3 comprises 15 residues. Trimming left V 4 bases short and J 2 bases short, with 14 bases between. CDR3 amino acids: CASSPAAIAQETQYF. The CDR3 nucleotides read TGCGCCAGCAGCCCGGCGGCTATAGCGCAAGAGACCCAGTACTTC.